This T cell receptor beta chain was recovered during a study of blood T cell repertoires in COVID-19. For the study at large: Sample material is recorded as cDNA or gDNA derived from T cells, B-cell-depleted T cells, or PBMCs.

V was trimmed by 2 bases and J by 2 bases, leaving 10 bases between them. The CDR3 is 15 residues long. Germline values: CDR1 SEHNR, CDR2 FQNEAQ (reference sequence). In the authors' workflow: Counts of nucleated cells, estimated from reference gene primer amplification, were obtained. TCRdb's copy holds only in-frame clones and misses some; the assay was immunoSEQ multiplex PCR. V and J calls and clone size follow that table, whereas D and trimming were derived from the DNA. Here the sample spans tens of thousands of clones, approximately 72% being singletons. V is TRBV7-9 and J is TRBJ1-3, with TRBD1 as a possible D gene (5 bases). The origin of this receptor is a woman in her seventies with COVID-19, enrolled during active disease. The specimen sequenced was peripheral blood. Here the CDR3 DNA reads TGTGCCAGCAGCTTACGAGGGGAGGCTGGAAACACCATATATTTT. Amino acid sequence: CASSLRGEAGNTIYF.